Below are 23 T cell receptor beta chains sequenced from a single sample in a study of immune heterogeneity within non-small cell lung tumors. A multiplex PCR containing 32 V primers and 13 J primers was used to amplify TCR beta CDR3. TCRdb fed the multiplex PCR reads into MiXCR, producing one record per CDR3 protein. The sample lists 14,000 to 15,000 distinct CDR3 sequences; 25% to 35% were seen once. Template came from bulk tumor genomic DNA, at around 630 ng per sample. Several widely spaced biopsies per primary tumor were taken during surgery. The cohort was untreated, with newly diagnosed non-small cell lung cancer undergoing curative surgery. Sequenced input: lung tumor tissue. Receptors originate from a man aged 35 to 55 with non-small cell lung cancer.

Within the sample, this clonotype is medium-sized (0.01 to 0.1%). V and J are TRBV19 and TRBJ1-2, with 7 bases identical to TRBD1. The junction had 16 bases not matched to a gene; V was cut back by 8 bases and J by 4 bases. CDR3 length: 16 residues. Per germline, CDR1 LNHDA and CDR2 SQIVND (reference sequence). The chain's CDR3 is CASRRGDNGFGYGYTF. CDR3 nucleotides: TGTGCCAGTCGCAGGGGGGACAATGGGTTTGGCTATGGCTACACCTTC.

The CDR3 nucleotides are TGTGCCAGCAGTGACCTGGGACTAGCGGGAGGGCCTATAGCCAAAAACATTCAGTACTTC. As protein: CASSDLGLAGGPIAKNIQYF. V gene TRBV6-1 combines with J gene TRBJ2-4, with 16 bases identical to TRBD2. The CDR3 has 20 residues. Trimming took 3 bases from V and 0 from J; bases not matched to a gene: 8. The germline V gene has CDR1 MNHNS and CDR2 SASEGT.

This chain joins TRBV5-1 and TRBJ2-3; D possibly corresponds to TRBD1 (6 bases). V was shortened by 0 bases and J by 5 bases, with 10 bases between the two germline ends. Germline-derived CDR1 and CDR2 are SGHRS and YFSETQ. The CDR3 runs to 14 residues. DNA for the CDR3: TGCGCCAGCAGCTTGGACAGGGTCATAGATACGCAGTATTTT. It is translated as CASSLDRVIDTQYF. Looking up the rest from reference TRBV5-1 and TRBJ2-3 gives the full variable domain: KAGVTQTPRYLIKTRGQQVTLSCSPISGHRSVSWYQQTPGQGLQFLFEYFSETQRNKGNFPGRFSGRQFSNSRSEMNVSTLELGDSALYLCASSLDRVIDTQYFGPGTRLTVL.

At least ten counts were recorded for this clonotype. The CDR3, as DNA: TGTGCCACCAGTGAGGGCGGGACAGGCAATGAAAAACTGTTTTTT. Protein product: CATSEGGTGNEKLFF. The chain carries TRBV24-1 and TRBJ1-4; 8 nucleotides match TRBD1. The CDR3 has 15 amino acids. V lost 4 bases, J lost 5 bases, and 5 bases stayed unmatched. Germline V CDR1 and CDR2: KGHDR, SFDVKD.

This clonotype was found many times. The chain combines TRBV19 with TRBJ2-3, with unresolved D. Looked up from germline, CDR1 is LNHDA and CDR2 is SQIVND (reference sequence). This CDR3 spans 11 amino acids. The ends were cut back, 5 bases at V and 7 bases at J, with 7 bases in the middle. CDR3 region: CASSASYTQYF. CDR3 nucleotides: TGTGCCAGTAGTGCCTCCTATACGCAGTATTTT.

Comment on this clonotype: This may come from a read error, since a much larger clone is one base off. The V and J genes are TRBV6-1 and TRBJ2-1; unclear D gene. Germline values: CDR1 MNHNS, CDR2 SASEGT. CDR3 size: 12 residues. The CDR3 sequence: CVSSAVVNEQFF. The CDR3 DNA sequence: TGTGTCAGCAGTGCCGTGGTCAATGAGCAGTTCTTC.

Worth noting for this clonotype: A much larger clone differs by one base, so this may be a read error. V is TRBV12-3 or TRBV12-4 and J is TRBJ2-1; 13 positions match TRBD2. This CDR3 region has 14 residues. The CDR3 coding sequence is TGTACCAGCAGGCGGACTAGCGGGAGCAAAGAGCAGTTCTTC. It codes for CTSRRTSGSKEQFF.

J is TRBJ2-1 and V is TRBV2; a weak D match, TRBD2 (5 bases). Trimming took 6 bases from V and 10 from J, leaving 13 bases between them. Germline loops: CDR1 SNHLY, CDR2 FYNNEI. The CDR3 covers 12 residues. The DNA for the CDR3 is TGTGCCAGCAGGGAGAGGGCTACGGAGCAGTTCTTC. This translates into CASRERATEQFF.

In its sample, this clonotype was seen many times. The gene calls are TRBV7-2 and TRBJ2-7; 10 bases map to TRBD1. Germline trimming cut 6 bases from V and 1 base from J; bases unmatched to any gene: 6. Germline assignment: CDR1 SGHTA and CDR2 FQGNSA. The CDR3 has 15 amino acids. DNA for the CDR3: TGTGCCAGCAGGATCTCGGGACAGGGGTCCTACGAGCAGTACTTC. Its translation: CASRISGQGSYEQYF.

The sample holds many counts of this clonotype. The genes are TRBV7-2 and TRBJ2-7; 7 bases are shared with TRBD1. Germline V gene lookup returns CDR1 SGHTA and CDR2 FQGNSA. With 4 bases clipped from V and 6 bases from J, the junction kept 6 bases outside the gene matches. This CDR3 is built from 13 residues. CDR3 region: CASSSSTGLEQYF. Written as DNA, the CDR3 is TGTGCCAGCAGCTCATCGACAGGGCTCGAGCAGTACTTC. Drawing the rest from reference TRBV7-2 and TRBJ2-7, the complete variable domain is GAGVSQSPSNKVTEKGKDVELRCDPISGHTALYWYRQSLGQGLEFLIYFQGNSAPDKSGLPSDRFSAERTGGSVSTLTIQRTQQEDSAVYLCASSSSTGLEQYFGPGTRLTVT.

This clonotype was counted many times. CDR3 in amino acids: CASSPRQGGGYTF. The CDR3 DNA sequence: TGTGCCAGCAGCCCGCGACAGGGAGGGGGCTACACCTTC. This chain connects TRBV7-2 to TRBJ1-2, with 7 bases aligning to TRBD1. Looked up from germline, CDR1 is SGHTA and CDR2 is FQGNSA. Germline trimming cut 5 bases from V and 8 bases from J; bases unmatched to any gene: 8. This CDR3 region has 13 residues.

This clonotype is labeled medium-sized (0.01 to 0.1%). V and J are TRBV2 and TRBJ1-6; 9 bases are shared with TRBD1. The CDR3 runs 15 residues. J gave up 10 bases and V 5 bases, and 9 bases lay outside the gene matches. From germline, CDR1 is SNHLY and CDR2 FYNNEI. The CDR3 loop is CASSYRDRAESPLHF. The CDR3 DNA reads TGTGCCAGCAGTTACCGGGACAGGGCAGAATCACCCCTCCACTTT.

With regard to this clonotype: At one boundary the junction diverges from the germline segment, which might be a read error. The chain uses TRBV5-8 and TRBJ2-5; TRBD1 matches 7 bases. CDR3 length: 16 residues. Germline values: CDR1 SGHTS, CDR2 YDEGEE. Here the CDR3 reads CASSPHKVTGQETQYF. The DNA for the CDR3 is TGTGCCAGCAGCCCCCATAAAGTGACAGGGCAAGAAACCCAGTACTTC.

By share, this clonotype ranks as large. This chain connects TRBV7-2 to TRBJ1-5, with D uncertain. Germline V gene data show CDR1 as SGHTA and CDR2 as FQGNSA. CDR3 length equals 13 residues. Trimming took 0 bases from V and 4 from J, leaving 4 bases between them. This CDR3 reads CASSLAMNQPQHF. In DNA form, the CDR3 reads TGTGCCAGCAGCTTAGCTATGAATCAGCCCCAGCATTTT.

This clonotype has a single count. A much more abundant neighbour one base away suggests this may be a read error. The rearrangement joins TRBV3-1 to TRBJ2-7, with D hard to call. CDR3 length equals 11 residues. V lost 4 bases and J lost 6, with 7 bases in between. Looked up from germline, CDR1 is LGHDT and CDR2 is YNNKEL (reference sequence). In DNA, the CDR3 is TGTGCCAGCAGCCGAGGTAGCGAGCAGTACTTC. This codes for CASSRGSEQYF.

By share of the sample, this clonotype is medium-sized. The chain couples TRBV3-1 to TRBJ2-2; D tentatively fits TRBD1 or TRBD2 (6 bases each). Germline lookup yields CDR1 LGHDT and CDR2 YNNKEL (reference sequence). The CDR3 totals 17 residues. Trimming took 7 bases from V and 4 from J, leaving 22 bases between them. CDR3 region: CASTSSFGGHGTGELFF. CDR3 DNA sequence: TGTGCCAGCACCTCGTCGTTTGGGGGGCACGGCACCGGGGAGCTGTTTTTT.

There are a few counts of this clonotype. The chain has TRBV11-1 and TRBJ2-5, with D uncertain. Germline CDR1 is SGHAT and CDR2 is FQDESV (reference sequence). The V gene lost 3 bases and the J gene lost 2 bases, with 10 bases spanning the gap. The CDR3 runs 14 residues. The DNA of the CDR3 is TGTGCCAGCAGCTTCCCTTCTGGGCAAGAGACCCAGTACTTC. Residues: CASSFPSGQETQYF.

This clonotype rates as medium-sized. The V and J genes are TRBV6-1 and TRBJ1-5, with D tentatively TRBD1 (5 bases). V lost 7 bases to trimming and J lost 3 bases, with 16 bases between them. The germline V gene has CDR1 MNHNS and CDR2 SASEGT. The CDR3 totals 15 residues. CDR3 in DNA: TGTGCCAGCATGGGGAATTGGGGCACCAATCAGCCCCAGCATTTT. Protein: CASMGNWGTNQPQHF.

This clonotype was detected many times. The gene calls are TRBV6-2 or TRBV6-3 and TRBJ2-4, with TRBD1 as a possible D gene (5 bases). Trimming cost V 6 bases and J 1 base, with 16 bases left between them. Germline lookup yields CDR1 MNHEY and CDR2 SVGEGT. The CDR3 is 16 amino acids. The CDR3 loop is CASSLLGPGAKNIQYF. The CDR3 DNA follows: TGTGCCAGCAGCCTTCTAGGACCAGGGGCCAAAAACATTCAGTACTTC.

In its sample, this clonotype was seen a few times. The chain's CDR3 is CASSLGTNEQFF. The CDR3 bases are TGTGCCAGCAGCTTAGGCACCAATGAGCAGTTCTTC. The chain uses TRBV7-9 and TRBJ2-1, with D hard to call. V gave up 1 base and J gave up 6 bases, with 4 bases separating them. The CDR3 is 12 amino acids. CDR1 is SEHNR and CDR2 is FQNEAQ in the germline V gene (reference sequence).

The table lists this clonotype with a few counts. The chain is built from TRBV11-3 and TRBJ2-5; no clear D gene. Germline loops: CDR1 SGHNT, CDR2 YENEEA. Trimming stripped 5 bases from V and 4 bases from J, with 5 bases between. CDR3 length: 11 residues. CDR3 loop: CASSTAETQYF. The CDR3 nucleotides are TGTGCCAGCAGCACAGCAGAGACCCAGTACTTC.

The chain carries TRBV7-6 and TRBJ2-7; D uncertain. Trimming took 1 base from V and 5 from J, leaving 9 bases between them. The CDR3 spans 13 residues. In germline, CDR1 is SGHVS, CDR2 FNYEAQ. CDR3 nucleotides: TGTGCCAGCAGCTTAGTTCGGAACGACGAGCAGTACTTC. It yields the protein CASSLVRNDEQYF.

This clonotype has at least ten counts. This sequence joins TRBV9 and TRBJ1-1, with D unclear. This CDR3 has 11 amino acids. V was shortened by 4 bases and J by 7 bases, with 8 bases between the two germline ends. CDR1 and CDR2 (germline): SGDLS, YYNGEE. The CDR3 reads CASSSLDEAFF. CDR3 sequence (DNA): TGTGCCAGCAGCTCTTTGGATGAAGCTTTCTTT.